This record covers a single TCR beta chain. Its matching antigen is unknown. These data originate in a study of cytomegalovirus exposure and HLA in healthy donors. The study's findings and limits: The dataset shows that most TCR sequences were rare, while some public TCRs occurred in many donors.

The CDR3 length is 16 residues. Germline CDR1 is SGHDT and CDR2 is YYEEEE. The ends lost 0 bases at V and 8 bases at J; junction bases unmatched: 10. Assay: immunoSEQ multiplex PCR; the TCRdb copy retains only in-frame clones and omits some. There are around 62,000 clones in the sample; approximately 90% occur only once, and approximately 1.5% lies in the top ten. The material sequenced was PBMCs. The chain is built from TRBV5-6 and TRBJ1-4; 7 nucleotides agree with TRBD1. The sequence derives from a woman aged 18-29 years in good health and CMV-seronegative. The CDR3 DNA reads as TGTGCCAGCAGCTTGGCGAGGCAGGGGGTACGCGAAAAACTGTTTTTT. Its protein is CASSLARQGVREKLFF.